The present TCR beta chain was sequenced within a study of T-cell reconstitution after alpha-beta-depleted transplantation in children. Unique molecular identifiers featured in how the TCRbeta library was prepared. TCRdb called the PCR reads again in MiXCR, with one record for every CDR3 protein. The table includes about 500,000 distinct CDR3 sequences, about 33% detected once. The CDR3 loop spans 14 amino acids. V was pared by 5 bases and J by 2 bases, with 7 bases between. Germline V gene sequence: CDR1 SNHLY, CDR2 FYNNEI. This clonotype was seen more than once but under ten times. This specimen consisted of PBMCs from the stem cell graft donor, obtained from the stem cell graft. The origin of this receptor is a human donor who donated a stem cell graft to a child with aplastic anemia. This chain links TRBV2 with TRBJ2-6, with a possible D match to TRBD2 (5 bases). DNA of the CDR3: TGTGCCAGCAGTCCGGGGACTGGGGCCAACGTCCTGACTTTC. It translates to CASSPGTGANVLTF.